The 30 T cell receptor beta chains below come from one sample, sequenced in a study of T-cell memory formation after mild COVID-19. TCRdb re-called the 5' RACE reads through MiXCR, storing one row per CDR3 protein. The sample yields hundreds of thousands of distinct CDR3 sequences, around 20% seen once. The specimen was PBMCs or a T cell subset sorted from them (not recorded which). These receptor sequences come from an adult woman who had mild COVID-19 (a few samples of this study predate the infection). Cell type and time point are not known.

In its sample, this clonotype was seen a few times. The CDR3 reads CASSKTGSQETQYF. CDR3 bases: TGTGCCAGCTCAAAGACGGGCAGCCAAGAGACCCAGTACTTC. The rearrangement uses TRBV18 and TRBJ2-5; D call uncertain. CDR1 KGHSH and CDR2 LQKENI come from the germline V gene. The CDR3 is made up of 14 amino acids. V lost 5 bases and J 1 base, leaving 11 bases between the germline ends. The full variable domain, its missing parts supplied by reference TRBV18 and TRBJ2-5, is NAGVMQNPRHLVRRRGQEARLRCSPMKGHSHVYWYRQLPEEGLKFMVYLQKENIIDESGMPKERFSAEFPKEGPSILRIQQVVRGDSAAYFCASSKTGSQETQYFGPGTRLLVL.

The chain recombines TRBV9 with TRBJ2-1; 10 positions match TRBD2. J lost 7 bases, V lost 0 bases, and 10 bases had no gene match. The germline gives CDR1 SGDLS, CDR2 YYNGEE. CDR3 length: 17 residues. The CDR3 spells CASSVGVAASGRNEQFF. The CDR3 DNA reads as TGTGCCAGCAGCGTAGGGGTCGCGGCTAGCGGGAGAAATGAGCAGTTCTTC.

This clonotype has more than one count but fewer than ten. The CDR3 bases are TGTGCCAGCAGCTTAGGGGACTGGTATGAGCAGTTCTTC. Translating it yields CASSLGDWYEQFF. The chain has TRBV7-8 and TRBJ2-1; possibly TRBD2 for D (6 bases). CDR3 length equals 13 residues. Trimming shortened V by 1 base and J by 8 bases, and 9 bases separated the two germline ends. CDR1 is SGHVS and CDR2 is FQNEAQ in the germline V gene.

V usage is TRBV4-1 and J usage is TRBJ1-5, with D unresolved. V lost 0 bases and J 0 bases, leaving 6 bases between the germline ends. Germline lookup yields CDR1 MGHRA and CDR2 YSYEKL. This CDR3 has 15 amino acids. CDR3 sequence: CASSQEQHSNQPQHF. Written as DNA, the CDR3 is TGCGCCAGCAGCCAAGAGCAACATAGCAATCAGCCCCAGCATTTT.

The table lists this clonotype with many counts. CDR3 coding DNA: TGCAGCGTTGACGAGAGGACTAGTAGCGGGAGCTACGAGCAGTACTTC. This gives the protein CSVDERTSSGSYEQYF. The chain couples TRBV29-1 to TRBJ2-7; TRBD2 agrees at 9 bases. This CDR3 spans 16 amino acids. CDR1 is SQVTM and CDR2 is ANQGSEA in the germline V gene. J gave up 3 bases and V 3 bases, and 12 bases lay outside the gene matches.

The table lists this clonotype with a few counts. The CDR3 DNA is TGCAGTGCTCCCGTTAGCGGTAGCACAGATACGCAGTATTTT. Translation gives CSAPVSGSTDTQYF. The chain combines TRBV20-1 with TRBJ2-3, with a weak D call TRBD2 (6 bases). CDR3 length equals 14 residues. Germline V CDR1 and CDR2: DFQATT, SNEGSKA (reference sequence). V was shortened by 5 bases and J by 0 bases, with 12 bases between the two germline ends.

CDR3 sequence: CASSLAGGGNSYEQYF. DNA of the CDR3: TGCGCCAGCAGCTTGGCCGGGGGCGGGAACTCCTACGAGCAGTACTTC. The chain carries TRBV5-1 and TRBJ2-7; D is perhaps TRBD1 or TRBD2 (6 bases each). The CDR3 loop spans 16 amino acids. V lost 0 bases and J lost 0, with 13 bases in between. Germline-derived CDR1 and CDR2 are SGHRS and YFSETQ.

The chain carries TRBV28 and TRBJ2-5, with D tentatively TRBD1 (6 bases). The CDR3 runs 14 residues. The ends were cut back, 1 base at V and 5 bases at J, with 11 bases in the middle. Germline V lookup: CDR1 MDHEN, CDR2 SYDVKM. The DNA of the CDR3 is TGTGCCAGCAGTTTATACGGACAGTGGGAGACCCAGTACTTC. Its translation is CASSLYGQWETQYF.

This clonotype was observed a handful of times. The V gene is TRBV11-2, the J gene TRBJ2-1; 8 positions match TRBD2. Germline assignment: CDR1 SGHAT and CDR2 FQNNGV. Trimming took 1 base from V and 5 from J; bases not matched to a gene: 4. The CDR3 spans 15 residues. The CDR3 bases are TGTGCCAGCAGCTTAGGACTAGCGAAGGACAATGAGCAGTTCTTC. It codes for CASSLGLAKDNEQFF.

This clonotype was picked up one time. This could be a read error, since a much larger clone is one nucleotide away. This chain uses TRBV5-1 with TRBJ2-7; D not resolved. V was cut by 4 bases and J by 0 bases, with 17 bases left in between. Germline CDR1 and CDR2: SGHRS and YFSETQ. The CDR3 sequence is 16 residues long. This CDR3 reads CASSHVQISHSYEQYF. Written as DNA, the CDR3 is TGCGCCAGCAGCCATGTACAGATTTCCCACTCCTACGAGCAGTACTTC.

This clonotype has more than one count but fewer than ten. The chain recombines TRBV20-1 with TRBJ1-1, with a tentative D call TRBD1 (5 bases). The CDR3 consists of 11 residues. Per the germline V gene, CDR1 is DFQATT and CDR2 is SNEGSKA (reference sequence). Trimming cost V 3 bases and J 8 bases, with 10 bases left between them. CDR3 nucleotide sequence: TGCAGTGCTAGGACAGCTGCGGAAGCTTTCTTT. This encodes CSARTAAEAFF.

The chain uses TRBV5-1 and TRBJ2-5; 12 nucleotides line up with TRBD2. Germline assignment: CDR1 SGHRS and CDR2 YFSETQ. The ends lost 7 bases at V and 6 bases at J; junction bases unmatched: 19. The CDR3 is made up of 18 amino acids. This CDR3 is CASGERMASGRAGKTQYF. The CDR3 DNA is TGCGCCAGCGGAGAGCGGATGGCTAGCGGGAGGGCCGGAAAGACCCAGTACTTC. Full variable domain (rest looked up from reference TRBV5-1 and TRBJ2-5): KAGVTQTPRYLIKTRGQQVTLSCSPISGHRSVSWYQQTPGQGLQFLFEYFSETQRNKGNFPGRFSGRQFSNSRSEMNVSTLELGDSALYLCASGERMASGRAGKTQYFGPGTRLLVL.

The chain recombines TRBV9 with TRBJ1-1, with unresolved D. Germline CDR1 is SGDLS and CDR2 is YYNGEE. The CDR3 extends over 13 amino acids. With 10 bases removed from V and 2 bases from J, the gap between germline ends came to 15 bases. The CDR3 sequence is CAASSGDNTEAFF. The CDR3 nucleotides are TGTGCCGCCTCGAGTGGGGATAACACTGAAGCTTTCTTT.

The chain couples TRBV20-1 to TRBJ2-5; 8 bases map to TRBD1. The V and J ends lost 0 bases and 4 bases, in that order; junction bases with no gene match: 4. CDR1 is DFQATT, CDR2 SNEGSKA, per germline (reference sequence). The CDR3 has 14 amino acids. The CDR3 is CSAREGQGPETQYF. CDR3 DNA: TGCAGTGCTAGAGAAGGACAGGGCCCAGAGACCCAGTACTTC.

The rearrangement uses TRBV27 and TRBJ1-1; D possibly corresponds to TRBD1 (5 bases). The CDR3 has 14 residues. V was shortened by 10 bases and J by 4 bases, with 19 bases between the two germline ends. The germline CDR1 and CDR2 sequences are MNHEY and SMNVEV (reference sequence). For the CDR3, the DNA is TGTGCCACCCGGGGCTTGGGGACGGGCACTGAAGCTTTCTTT. Its protein product is CATRGLGTGTEAFF.

This chain connects TRBV29-1 to TRBJ2-7; 9 bases agree with TRBD1. CDR3 length: 13 residues. Germline lookup yields CDR1 SQVTM and CDR2 ANQGSEA. V shed 4 bases and J 2 bases; nucleotides not matched to a gene: 3. CDR3 coding DNA: TGCAGCGTTGCCGGGACAGGGACCTACGAGCAGTACTTC. Translation: CSVAGTGTYEQYF.

The chain joins TRBV20-1 to TRBJ2-3; TRBD2 aligns across 12 bases. The length of the CDR3 is 16 residues. Germline loops: CDR1 DFQATT, CDR2 SNEGSKA (reference sequence). V was pared by 6 bases and J by 3 bases, with 10 bases of the junction left unmatched. In DNA, the CDR3 is TGCAGTGCAAACCCCCGACTAGCGGGGGAAACAGATACGCAGTATTTT. It is translated as CSANPRLAGETDTQYF.

The gene calls are TRBV11-3 and TRBJ2-7; 9 nucleotides align to TRBD1. CDR3 size: 17 residues. Germline CDR1 is SGHNT and CDR2 is YENEEA. Germline trimming cut 5 bases from V and 3 bases from J; bases unmatched to any gene: 14. CDR3 protein: CASSTTGGSSAHYEQYF. The CDR3, as DNA: TGTGCCAGCAGCACCACAGGGGGCTCTTCGGCGCACTACGAGCAGTACTTC.

This chain connects TRBV9 to TRBJ2-5; 7 bases agree with TRBD1. Germline V gene sequence: CDR1 SGDLS, CDR2 YYNGEE. CDR3 length: 15 amino acids. V gave up 0 bases and J gave up 4 bases; unmatched junction bases: 6. CDR3 nucleotides: TGTGCCAGCAGCGTAGATGTTGGGGACAGAGAGACCCAGTACTTC. Protein sequence: CASSVDVGDRETQYF.

In this sample, this clonotype turned up a few times. This rearrangement joins TRBV4-1 to TRBJ2-1, with TRBD1 matching 8 bases. Per germline, CDR1 MGHRA and CDR2 YSYEKL. The J segment lost 5 bases and the V segment lost 6 bases, leaving 3 bases of the junction unmatched. The CDR3 is made up of 13 amino acids. The CDR3 DNA reads as TGCGCCAGCAGAAGGACAGGGAACAATGAGCAGTTCTTC. Translated, it gives CASRRTGNNEQFF.

The table lists this clonotype with a few counts. DNA of the CDR3: TGTGCCAGCACCATAGCGGGGGCCCGGACAGATACGCAGTATTTT. Amino acid sequence: CASTIAGARTDTQYF. This rearrangement joins TRBV12-3 or TRBV12-4 to TRBJ2-3, with 9 bases aligning to TRBD2. The CDR3 runs 15 residues. Germline trimming cut 7 bases from V and 3 bases from J; bases unmatched to any gene: 8.

The chain carries TRBV30 and TRBJ2-7; D unclear. This CDR3 contains 12 residues. Trimming cost V 5 bases and J 2 bases, with 10 bases left between them. Germline V lookup: CDR1 GTSNPN, CDR2 SVGIG (reference sequence). The chain's CDR3 is CAWVSETYEQYF. The DNA for the CDR3 is TGTGCCTGGGTCAGTGAGACCTACGAGCAGTACTTC.

V gene TRBV7-9 combines with J gene TRBJ2-7; maybe TRBD1 (5 bases). Germline V CDR1 and CDR2: SEHNR, FQNEAQ (reference sequence). The CDR3 length is 13 residues. Trimming took 7 bases from V and 2 from J, leaving 12 bases between them. The CDR3, as DNA: TGTGCCAGCACGTGGGCAGGGACCTACGAGCAGTACTTC. Translated: CASTWAGTYEQYF.

CDR3 in DNA: TGTGCCAGCAGCTGGACGCCACAGGGTCTCAACTATGGCTACACCTTC. Protein: CASSWTPQGLNYGYTF. The chain joins TRBV5-5 to TRBJ1-2; D might be TRBD1 (6 bases). The CDR3 totals 16 residues. V was cut by 3 bases and J by 2 bases, with 17 bases left in between. Germline CDR1 reads SGHKS; CDR2 reads YYEKEE (reference sequence).

This clonotype has a single count. The genes are TRBV2 and TRBJ1-1; TRBD1 matches at 7 bases. CDR1 and CDR2 (germline): SNHLY, FYNNEI. This CDR3 spans 10 amino acids. The trim removed 10 bases at V and 9 bases at J, leaving 5 bases unmatched. CDR3 region: CATGTEQAFF. The CDR3 region has the DNA TGTGCCACGGGGACAGAACAAGCTTTCTTT. Full variable domain (rest looked up from reference TRBV2 and TRBJ1-1): EPEVTQTPSHQVTQMGQEVILRCVPISNHLYFYWYRQILGQKVEFLVSFYNNEISEKSEIFDDQFSVERPDGSNFTLKIRSTKLEDSAMYFCATGTEQAFFGQGTRLTVV.

This clonotype came up many times. This chain connects TRBV20-1 to TRBJ2-1; D is undetermined. This CDR3 comprises 16 residues. Trimming stripped 2 bases from V and 8 bases from J, with 22 bases between. Germline CDR1 is DFQATT and CDR2 is SNEGSKA (reference sequence). CDR3 bases: TGCAGTGCTAGAACTGAAGGCGGCCTGAGAAGCGATGAGCAGTTCTTC. Its protein product is CSARTEGGLRSDEQFF.

This clonotype came up a few times. The rearrangement joins TRBV12-3 or TRBV12-4 to TRBJ1-2; tentatively, D is TRBD1 (5 bases). The CDR3 is 15 residues long. V lost 3 bases, J lost 8 bases, and 19 bases lay in between. CDR3 bases: TGTGCCAGCAGTTTCTCAGCCGGGGCCGACCGGGGCTACACCTTC. Translating gives CASSFSAGADRGYTF.

The count of this clonotype is one. The V and J genes are TRBV27 and TRBJ2-2; D is undetermined. Trimming removed 3 bases at V and 3 bases at J, with 17 bases between. The CDR3 length is 17 residues. Germline V CDR1 and CDR2: MNHEY, SMNVEV (reference sequence). CDR3 bases: TGTGCCAGCAGTTTCGAGTACGGATATGATTACACCGGGGAGCTGTTTTTT. Its translation is CASSFEYGYDYTGELFF.

This clonotype was counted only a few times. The V and J genes are TRBV9 and TRBJ1-2; 10 bases fit TRBD1. The CDR3 covers 13 residues. Per germline, CDR1 SGDLS and CDR2 YYNGEE. After removal of 3 bases from V and 7 bases from J, the junction contained 3 bases not matched to a gene. The CDR3 sequence is CASSAGQGVGYTF. CDR3 coding DNA: TGTGCCAGCAGCGCCGGACAGGGGGTTGGCTACACCTTC.

The chain uses TRBV7-9 and TRBJ1-1; D call uncertain. The germline V gene has CDR1 SEHNR and CDR2 FQNEAQ (reference sequence). Trimming removed 5 bases from V and 3 bases from J, with 13 bases in between. This CDR3 comprises 14 residues. In DNA, the CDR3 is TGTGCCAGCAGCGCATTATGGGCGGACACTGAAGCTTTCTTT. It codes for CASSALWADTEAFF.